This T cell receptor (beta chain) appears in the sequencing data of a study of cytomegalovirus exposure and HLA in healthy donors. Germline CDR1 LNHDA, CDR2 SQIVND (reference sequence). The V segment lost 5 bases and the J segment 3 bases; nucleotides outside the gene matches: 5. The CDR3 runs to 14 residues. With 60 Vbeta and 13 Jbeta primers, the PCR was carried out. Libraries were prepared by immunoSEQ multiplex PCR; TCRdb keeps only in-frame clonotypes and omits some of them. The sample yields roughly 120,000 clones, roughly 81% seen once. Comments on this clone: This specimen includes other DNA sequences encoding the same CDR3.

This clonotype originated in a woman aged 25-40 years in good health and CMV-seronegative. The gene calls are TRBV19 and TRBJ2-7; 9 nucleotides line up with TRBD1. The sequencing input was PBMCs. The CDR3 nucleotides are TGTGCCAGTAGTCCTGGGACAGGGCTCTACGAGCAGTACTTC. Translated, it gives CASSPGTGLYEQYF. Full variable domain (rest looked up from reference TRBV19 and TRBJ2-7): DGGITQSPKYLFRKEGQNVTLSCEQNLNHDAMYWYRQDPGQGLRLIYYSQIVNDFQKGDIAEGYSVSREKKESFPLTVTSAQKNPTAFYLCASSPGTGLYEQYFGPGTRLTVT.